This T cell receptor (beta chain) derives from a study of cytomegalovirus exposure and HLA in healthy donors. Study-level points and caveats: In vitro, three CMV-associated chains proved specific for CMV antigens.

Germline lookup yields CDR1 SGHAT and CDR2 FQNNGV. The J segment lost 7 bases and the V segment lost 9 bases, leaving 14 bases of the junction unmatched. The CDR3 contains 15 residues. The approximately 120-subject validation cohort, separate from the 666-subject first cohort, included the donors. On this clone itself: Its specificity is not known.

Libraries were prepared by immunoSEQ multiplex PCR; TCRdb keeps only in-frame clonotypes and omits some of them. The sample holds a few hundred thousand clones, over 75% seen once. V is TRBV11-2 and J is TRBJ2-2; TRBD2 aligns across 7 bases. This receptor was identified in a man under 40 in good health and CMV-seronegative. Sample: PBMCs. The CDR3 nucleotides are TGTGCCAGTCCCCTTCGGGGGGTTTTGGGCGGGGAGCTGTTTTTT. Translating gives CASPLRGVLGGELFF.